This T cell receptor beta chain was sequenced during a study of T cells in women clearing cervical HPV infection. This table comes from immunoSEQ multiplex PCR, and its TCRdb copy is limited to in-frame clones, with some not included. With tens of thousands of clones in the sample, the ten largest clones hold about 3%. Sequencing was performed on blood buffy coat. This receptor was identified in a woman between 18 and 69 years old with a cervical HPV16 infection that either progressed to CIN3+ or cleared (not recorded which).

The part of the CDR3 DNA that was read is TGCAGTGCTCTCCAAGACAGGGGCCACGAG. Its protein is CSALQDRGHE. The full CDR3 protein reads CSALQDRGHEQYF. V usage is TRBV20-1 and J usage is TRBJ2-7; 8 bases map to TRBD1. The sequenced fragment ends 3 residues before the CDR3 boundary, so the rest is inferred from the germline J gene. The germline V gene encodes CDR1 DFQATT and CDR2 SNEGSKA (reference sequence). V shed 5 bases, J shed 5 bases, and the junction held 8 bases outside the gene matches. The CDR3 covers 13 residues.